The rows below give T cell receptor beta chains drawn from one sample of a study of cytomegalovirus exposure and HLA in healthy donors. Profiled with immunoSEQ multiplex PCR; TCRdb holds only in-frame clones, not every one. The sample has around 130,000 clones, 60% to 80% seen once. Sequencing input: PBMCs. Source of these receptors: a woman in her 30s in good health and CMV-seronegative. CDR3s include the opening cysteine and the closing phenylalanine or tryptophan. D genes are given only for firm matches. Size values are once, few and many counts, or a class for expanded clones, and some rows have none.

TRBD2	18	TRBJ2-1	TRBV5-1	.	CASSPSGTSGGALDEQFF	TGCGCCAGCAGCCCTTCCGGGACTAGCGGGGGGGCGCTCGATGAGCAGTTCTTC
.	14	TRBJ1-5	TRBV2	few	CATTDSYSNQPQHF	TGTGCCACCACCGACAGCTATAGCAATCAGCCCCAGCATTTT
.	14	TRBJ2-7	TRBV27	.	CASSLDNGNYEQYF	TGTGCCAGCAGTTTAGACAATGGTAACTACGAGCAGTACTTC
.	14	TRBJ2-5	TRBV2	.	CASSERTDQETQYF	TGTGCCAGCAGTGAAAGGACAGACCAAGAGACCCAGTACTTC
TRBD2	15	TRBJ2-1	TRBV18	once	CASSPQGGTYNEQFF	TGTGCCAGCTCACCCCAGGGAGGGACCTACAATGAGCAGTTCTTC
.	14	TRBJ2-2	TRBV9	few	CASSVEGDTGELFF	TGTGCCAGCAGCGTAGAAGGAGATACCGGGGAGCTGTTTTTT
TRBD2	16	TRBJ2-3	TRBV11-2	.	CASSFRGLAGQDTQYF	TGTGCCAGCAGCTTCCGAGGACTAGCGGGACAAGATACGCAGTATTTT
.	16	TRBJ2-3	TRBV30	.	CAWSPRGAGHTDTQYF	TGTGCCTGGAGTCCCCGGGGAGCGGGACACACAGATACGCAGTATTTT
.	12	TRBJ1-1	TRBV18	.	CASSPVQGEAFF	TGTGCCAGCTCACCGGTACAGGGTGAAGCTTTCTTT
TRBD1	14	TRBJ1-2	TRBV2	.	CASSTGTGGVGYTF	TGTGCCAGCAGTACCGGGACAGGGGGCGTCGGCTACACCTTC
TRBD1	12	TRBJ1-2	TRBV28	.	CASGPTGVGYTF	TGTGCCAGCGGGCCGACAGGGGTTGGCTACACCTTC
.	16	TRBJ1-2	TRBV13	few	CASSLMGLQGTAGYTF	TGTGCCAGCAGCTTAATGGGGTTACAGGGAACAGCTGGCTACACCTTC
TRBD2	15	TRBJ2-7	TRBV18	.	CASSRGSGSNSEQYF	TGTGCCAGCTCCCGGGGTAGCGGGAGTAATTCCGAGCAGTACTTC
.	14	TRBJ1-2	TRBV5-1	.	CASSLDGGNYGYTF	TGCGCCAGCAGCTTGGATGGGGGCAACTATGGCTACACCTTC
.	13	TRBJ1-5	TRBV2	.	CASRVETMKPQHF	TGTGCCAGCAGGGTAGAAACCATGAAGCCCCAGCATTTT
TRBD1	15	TRBJ2-7	TRBV2	.	CASSGGDRSSYEQYF	TGTGCCAGCAGTGGGGGGGACAGGAGCTCCTACGAGCAGTACTTC
.	14	TRBJ2-7	TRBV18	.	CASSPYPSSYEQYF	TGTGCCAGCTCACCATACCCCAGCTCCTACGAGCAGTACTTC
.	13	TRBJ2-7	TRBV28	.	CASRPEGTYEQYF	TGTGCCAGCAGACCGGAGGGTACCTACGAGCAGTACTTC
.	16	TRBJ1-3	TRBV7-9	.	CASSLDSGSSGNTIYF	TGTGCCAGCAGCTTGGACAGTGGAAGCTCTGGAAACACCATATATTTT
.	15	TRBJ2-2	TRBV10-3	.	CAISVETVLTGELFF	TGTGCCATCAGTGTCGAGACAGTTCTTACCGGGGAGCTGTTTTTT
.	13	TRBJ1-3	TRBV7-2	.	CASSQSAGNTIYF	TGTGCCAGCAGCCAATCCGCGGGAAACACCATATATTTT
.	18	TRBJ2-6	TRBV7-9	.	CASSSQGYGTSGANVLTF	TGTGCCAGCAGCTCACAGGGTTATGGGACCTCTGGGGCCAACGTCCTGACTTTC
.	14	TRBJ1-1	TRBV5-1	once	CASSTGLRNTEAFF	TGCGCCAGCAGCACGGGACTGAGGAACACTGAAGCTTTCTTT
.	15	TRBJ1-1	TRBV18	.	CASSPVEGVSTEAFF	TGTGCCAGCTCACCAGTTGAAGGGGTTAGCACTGAAGCTTTCTTT
TRBD1	16	TRBJ2-1	TRBV4-1	.	CASSQAPGQGALEQFF	TGCGCCAGCAGCCAAGCACCGGGACAGGGGGCATTGGAGCAGTTCTTC
.	13	TRBJ2-3	TRBV2	few	CASSGTSTDTQYF	TGTGCCAGCAGCGGGACTAGCACAGATACGCAGTATTTT
TRBD1	16	TRBJ1-5	TRBV19	once	CASSIAGRGLRQPQHF	TGTGCCAGTAGTATAGCTGGCAGGGGGCTAAGACAGCCCCAGCATTTT
TRBD2	14	TRBJ2-3	TRBV30	.	CAWRLAGGTDTQYF	TGTGCCTGGAGGCTAGCGGGAGGAACAGATACGCAGTATTTT
TRBD2	16	TRBJ2-3	TRBV10-3	.	CAISEIAGAEADTQYF	TGTGCCATCAGTGAAATAGCGGGAGCAGAGGCAGATACGCAGTATTTT
.	14	TRBJ1-4	TRBV6-5	.	CASRHQVKDLPEVF	TGTGCCAGCAGACACCAGGTGAAAGACCTACCGGAGGTTTTT
TRBD2	13	TRBJ2-1	TRBV29-1	.	CSVSGGAYNEQFF	TGCAGCGTCTCGGGGGGTGCCTACAATGAGCAGTTCTTC
.	11	TRBJ1-2	TRBV2	.	CASREDAGYTF	TGTGCCAGCAGGGAGGACGCCGGCTACACCTTC
.	14	TRBJ1-6	TRBV5-8	.	CASSPAGVGSPLHF	TGTGCCAGCAGCCCGGCAGGGGTTGGTTCACCCCTCCACTTT